The 16 T cell receptor beta chains presented below share a single source sample, sequenced in a study of T-cell memory formation after mild COVID-19. TCRdb ran MiXCR on the 5' RACE reads and lists one entry per CDR3 protein. The data show about 39,000 distinct CDR3 sequences, with 6.1% seen just once and 0.8% to 1% held by the top ten. Sequencing was performed on PBMCs or a T cell subset sorted from them (not recorded which). All receptors come from an adult who had mild COVID-19 (a few samples of this study predate the infection). Cell type and time point are not known.

This rearrangement joins TRBV19 to TRBJ1-1, with D uncertain. This CDR3 region has 14 residues. The V and J ends lost 6 bases and 0 bases respectively, with 11 bases between them. Germline V lookup: CDR1 LNHDA, CDR2 SQIVND (reference sequence). The CDR3 here is CASRSGRMNTEAFF. The CDR3 region has the DNA TGTGCCAGTAGAAGCGGACGGATGAACACTGAAGCTTTCTTT. The full variable domain, with the rest looked up from reference TRBV19 and TRBJ1-1, is DGGITQSPKYLFRKEGQNVTLSCEQNLNHDAMYWYRQDPGQGLRLIYYSQIVNDFQKGDIAEGYSVSREKKESFPLTVTSAQKNPTAFYLCASRSGRMNTEAFFGQGTRLTVV.

This clonotype has at least ten counts. The chain couples TRBV5-1 to TRBJ2-1, with a tentative D call TRBD1 (6 bases). The CDR3 is 15 residues long. Germline CDR1 is SGHRS and CDR2 is YFSETQ. Trimming removed 0 bases at V and 9 bases at J, with 16 bases between. The CDR3 loop reads CASSLDQDLGAEQFF. The DNA for the CDR3 is TGCGCCAGCAGCTTGGACCAGGATCTGGGGGCTGAGCAGTTCTTC.

This clonotype was seen many times. The chain is built from TRBV10-3 and TRBJ2-3; D is possibly TRBD1 (6 bases). This CDR3 comprises 11 residues. Trimming pared 10 bases from V and 3 bases from J, leaving 8 bases between. Germline CDR1 reads ENHRY; CDR2 reads SYGVKD. CDR3 bases: TGTGCCACTCAGGGGACAGATACGCAGTATTTT. It yields the protein CATQGTDTQYF.

The chain uses TRBV4-3 and TRBJ2-3; no clear D. Trimming took 0 bases from V and 1 from J, leaving 5 bases between them. Germline V gene sequence: CDR1 LGHNA, CDR2 YSLEER. This CDR3 spans 14 amino acids. CDR3 sequence (DNA): TGCGCCAGCAGCCAAGATTACCGCACAGATACGCAGTATTTT. Its translation is CASSQDYRTDTQYF.

The chain recombines TRBV10-3 with TRBJ1-1; tentative D call: TRBD1 (6 bases). The ends were cut back, 3 bases at V and 3 bases at J, with 8 bases in the middle. CDR1 is ENHRY and CDR2 is SYGVKD in the germline V gene. The CDR3 is 13 residues long. The CDR3 DNA reads as TGTGCCATCAGTGAACGGACAGACACTGAAGCTTTCTTT. Protein product: CAISERTDTEAFF.

V is TRBV7-2 and J is TRBJ2-5; 7 nucleotides agree with TRBD1. The CDR3 covers 15 residues. The V and J ends lost 5 bases and 5 bases, in that order; junction bases with no gene match: 11. The germline V gene encodes CDR1 SGHTA and CDR2 FQGNSA. CDR3 sequence (DNA): TGTGCCAGCAGCCCAGGGGACAGATGGGGGGAGACCCAGTACTTC. The encoded protein is CASSPGDRWGETQYF.

This clonotype was recorded many times. The CDR3 region has the DNA TGTGCCAGCAGTTTGGCAGGGACTAGCGGGAGTGTAAGTGAGCAGTTCTTC. This encodes CASSLAGTSGSVSEQFF. V usage is TRBV12-3 or TRBV12-4 and J usage is TRBJ2-1; TRBD2 matches at 14 bases. The CDR3 covers 17 residues. The ends lost 3 bases at V and 9 bases at J; junction bases unmatched: 10.

This clonotype appeared many times. The genes are TRBV18 and TRBJ2-1; 11 nucleotides line up with TRBD2. The CDR3 has 15 residues. V lost 6 bases and J lost 2; bases outside the gene matches: 3. CDR1 is KGHSH and CDR2 is LQKENI in the germline V gene. CDR3 in DNA: TGTGCCAGCTCTGAACTAGCGGGAGCCTACAATGAGCAGTTCTTC. Translated, it gives CASSELAGAYNEQFF.

In its sample, this clonotype was seen many times. The CDR3: CASSFTGTANTEAFF. CDR3 DNA: TGTGCCAGCAGCTTCACCGGGACGGCAAACACTGAAGCTTTCTTT. This sequence joins TRBV7-2 and TRBJ1-1; TRBD1 might be the D (5 bases). Germline loops: CDR1 SGHTA, CDR2 FQGNSA. The CDR3 consists of 15 residues. Trimming took 3 bases from V and 2 from J, leaving 13 bases between them. Looking up the rest from reference TRBV7-2 and TRBJ1-1 gives the full variable domain: GAGVSQSPSNKVTEKGKDVELRCDPISGHTALYWYRQSLGQGLEFLIYFQGNSAPDKSGLPSDRFSAERTGGSVSTLTIQRTQQEDSAVYLCASSFTGTANTEAFFGQGTRLTVV.

The gene calls are TRBV30 and TRBJ2-3; TRBD2 agrees at 11 bases. The V and J ends lost 3 bases and 4 bases, in that order; junction bases with no gene match: 3. Germline values: CDR1 GTSNPN, CDR2 SVGIG (reference sequence). The CDR3 covers 14 residues. CDR3 in DNA: TGTGCCTGGAGACCGGGACTAGCGGCAGATACGCAGTATTTT. Amino acid sequence: CAWRPGLAADTQYF.

The V call is TRBV20-1, the J call TRBJ2-7; 12 nucleotides agree with TRBD2. In germline, CDR1 is DFQATT, CDR2 SNEGSKA (reference sequence). The CDR3 is made up of 15 amino acids. The J segment lost 6 bases and the V segment lost 3 bases, leaving 9 bases of the junction unmatched. CDR3 sequence reads: CSASNARLAGVEQYF. For the CDR3, the DNA is TGCAGTGCTAGTAACGCGAGACTAGCGGGAGTCGAGCAGTACTTC.

This clonotype was seen many times. J is TRBJ2-3 and V is TRBV7-3; 9 nucleotides match TRBD2. V was clipped by 0 bases and J by 4 bases; unmatched bases: 5. The germline CDR1 and CDR2 sequences are SGHTA and FQGTGA. The CDR3 covers 16 residues. Here the CDR3 reads CASSLTAGGLADTQYF. The CDR3 DNA reads as TGTGCCAGCAGCTTAACAGCGGGAGGTCTTGCAGATACGCAGTATTTT.

This clonotype was counted many times. This chain uses TRBV11-2 with TRBJ2-3; 13 nucleotides line up with TRBD2. V trimming: 5 bases; J trimming: 8 bases; junction bases outside the gene matches: 10. The CDR3 has 16 amino acids. The V gene's germline CDR1 is SGHAT and CDR2 FQNNGV. CDR3 coding DNA: TGTGCCAGCAGCCAAACTAGCGGGGGGGCCTTAAGTACGCAGTATTTT. It encodes CASSQTSGGALSTQYF.

The CDR3 reads CASSPSQNSGANVLTF. CDR3 nucleotides: TGTGCCAGCTCACCAAGCCAGAACTCTGGGGCCAACGTCCTGACTTTC. The rearrangement uses TRBV18 and TRBJ2-6, with D uncertain. CDR3 length: 16 residues. Per the germline V gene, CDR1 is KGHSH and CDR2 is LQKENI. V was pared by 2 bases and J by 0 bases, with 8 bases between.

The chain has TRBV7-2 and TRBJ2-7, with D perhaps TRBD1 or TRBD2 (5 bases each). This CDR3 comprises 13 residues. CDR1 is SGHTA, CDR2 FQGNSA, per germline. V lost 1 base to trimming and J lost 6 bases, with 10 bases between them. The DNA for the CDR3 is TGTGCCAGCAGCTTAGGTATTGGGGGCGAGCAGTACTTC. Residues: CASSLGIGGEQYF.

This clonotype was recorded many times. This sequence joins TRBV20-1 and TRBJ1-1, with D uncertain. V lost 0 bases and J lost 1, with 15 bases in between. CDR3 length: 16 amino acids. Per germline, CDR1 DFQATT and CDR2 SNEGSKA (reference sequence). In nucleotides, the CDR3 is TGCAGTGCTAGAGATGGTGGGCGTTATTCGAACACTGAAGCTTTCTTT. Protein sequence: CSARDGGRYSNTEAFF.